The 15 T cell receptor beta chains below were found in one sample sequenced in a study of blood T cell repertoires in COVID-19. Generated by immunoSEQ multiplex PCR, the TCRdb table keeps only in-frame clones and is missing some. The sample lists over 150,000 clones; approximately 86% were seen once. The sequenced sample was peripheral blood. Every receptor here comes from a man in his forties or fifties with active or convalescent COVID-19.

This clone was counted once. This rearrangement joins TRBV6-5 to TRBJ2-5; maybe TRBD2 (5 bases). The CDR3 is made up of 13 amino acids. V was cut by 5 bases and J by 0 bases, with 7 bases left in between. From germline, CDR1 is MNHEY and CDR2 SVGAGI. The CDR3 loop is CASSRDYQETQYF. In DNA form, the CDR3 reads TGTGCCAGCAGTCGGGATTACCAAGAGACCCAGTACTTC.

The V call is TRBV18, the J call TRBJ2-5, with D tentatively TRBD1 (7 bases). The CDR3 runs to 14 residues. Germline loops: CDR1 KGHSH, CDR2 LQKENI. Trimming took off 9 bases at V and 1 base at J, with 15 bases between the two ends. CDR3 DNA sequence: TGTGCCAGTCGCGGGACAGAGAGCCAAGAGACCCAGTACTTC. Protein product: CASRGTESQETQYF.

The chain is built from TRBV6-1 and TRBJ2-7; tentative D call: TRBD2 (5 bases). This CDR3 spans 15 amino acids. V was pared by 1 base and J by 1 base, with 11 bases between. Looked up from germline, CDR1 is MNHNS and CDR2 is SASEGT. The CDR3 protein is CASSEGSSGSYEQYF. CDR3 sequence (DNA): TGTGCCAGCAGTGAAGGGTCGTCGGGGTCCTACGAGCAGTACTTC.

V is TRBV19 and J is TRBJ1-1; no clear D gene. Germline values: CDR1 LNHDA, CDR2 SQIVND (reference sequence). Between the trimmed V and J ends, which lost 8 bases and 0 bases, there was a span of 16 bases. There are 15 residues in the CDR3. This chain's CDR3 is CASRPIATMNTEAFF. Here the CDR3 DNA reads TGTGCCAGTCGTCCCATAGCCACAATGAACACTGAAGCTTTCTTT.

This clone appeared a single time. The genes are TRBV19 and TRBJ1-5; the match to TRBD1 covers 10 bases. Trimming at V came to 7 bases and at J to 7 bases, leaving 7 bases not matched to a gene. The CDR3 has 14 residues. CDR1 is LNHDA and CDR2 is SQIVND in the germline V gene (reference sequence). The CDR3 nucleotides read TGTGCCAGTACCGCGGGACAGGGGTCACAGCCCCAGCATTTT. Its translation is CASTAGQGSQPQHF.

The chain couples TRBV27 to TRBJ2-7; TRBD1 matches 7 bases. The CDR3 totals 14 residues. V was pared by 5 bases and J by 0 bases, with 4 bases of the junction left unmatched. Germline-derived CDR1 and CDR2 are MNHEY and SMNVEV (reference sequence). CDR3: CASSRTGSSYEQYF. CDR3 bases: TGTGCCAGCAGTCGGACAGGCAGCTCCTACGAGCAGTACTTC.

The V call is TRBV20-1, the J call TRBJ2-5, with 10 bases identical to TRBD1. V shed 3 bases, J shed 5 bases, and the junction held 6 bases outside the gene matches. The germline V gene encodes CDR1 DFQATT and CDR2 SNEGSKA (reference sequence). The CDR3 spans 14 residues. The CDR3 reads CSASPGTGVETQYF. DNA for the CDR3: TGCAGTGCTAGTCCCGGGACAGGGGTCGAGACCCAGTACTTC.

The chain has TRBV11-2 and TRBJ2-5, with D unresolved. CDR3 length equals 17 residues. CDR1 and CDR2 from the germline V gene are SGHAT and FQNNGV. V lost 1 base and J lost 5, with 20 bases in between. The CDR3 coding sequence is TGTGCCAGCAGCTTAGTGGTCCAGGCCACTCTTGGGGAGACCCAGTACTTC. The encoded protein is CASSLVVQATLGETQYF.

The chain is built from TRBV30 and TRBJ1-5; TRBD1 matches at 8 bases. J was trimmed by 1 base and V by 2 bases; bases with no gene match: 13. The germline V gene encodes CDR1 GTSNPN and CDR2 SVGIG (reference sequence). This CDR3 is 18 amino acids long. The CDR3 sequence is CAWSPKPQGAVSNQPQHF. The DNA of the CDR3 is TGTGCCTGGAGTCCGAAACCCCAGGGGGCCGTCAGCAATCAGCCCCAGCATTTT.

J is TRBJ1-6 and V is TRBV7-3; TRBD1 agrees at 7 bases. J was trimmed by 6 bases and V by 6 bases; bases with no gene match: 8. Per the germline V gene, CDR1 is SGHTA and CDR2 is FQGTGA. The CDR3 runs 15 residues. The CDR3 loop is CASSQTGAFNSPLHF. The CDR3 DNA reads TGTGCCAGCAGTCAAACAGGGGCTTTTAATTCACCCCTCCACTTT.

The chain uses TRBV10-3 and TRBJ1-3, with a possible D match to TRBD1 (5 bases). CDR3 length: 15 residues. Looked up from germline, CDR1 is ENHRY and CDR2 is SYGVKD. Trimming took off 0 bases at V and 4 bases at J, with 10 bases between the two ends. This CDR3 reads CAISESNRQGNTIYF. CDR3 nucleotide sequence: TGTGCCATCAGTGAGTCTAATAGACAGGGAAACACCATATATTTT.

The chain is built from TRBV2 and TRBJ1-5; the D gene is possibly TRBD1 (5 bases). Deletions cut 8 bases from V and 1 base from J, with 15 bases between. CDR3 length: 15 residues. Germline V gene data show CDR1 as SNHLY and CDR2 as FYNNEI. In nucleotides, the CDR3 is TGTGCCAGCGGGCTACAAAGACAGAGCAATCAGCCCCAGCATTTT. It specifies CASGLQRQSNQPQHF. Filled out from reference TRBV2 and TRBJ1-5, the complete variable domain reads EPEVTQTPSHQVTQMGQEVILRCVPISNHLYFYWYRQILGQKVEFLVSFYNNEISEKSEIFDDQFSVERPDGSNFTLKIRSTKLEDSAMYFCASGLQRQSNQPQHFGDGTRLSIL.

This sequence joins TRBV3-1 (or the pseudogene TRBV3-2) and TRBJ2-7; 10 nucleotides line up with TRBD2. V was clipped by 4 bases and J by 0 bases; unmatched bases: 3. CDR3 length: 15 residues. The germline V gene encodes CDR1 LGHDT and CDR2 YNNKEL (reference sequence). CDR3: CASSLSGGHSYEQYF. The CDR3 bases are TGTGCCAGCAGCCTTAGCGGGGGGCACTCCTACGAGCAGTACTTC.

The chain joins TRBV18 to TRBJ2-3, with 10 bases that match TRBD1. The ends lost 3 bases at V and 4 bases at J; junction bases unmatched: 4. This CDR3 is built from 15 residues. Per germline, CDR1 KGHSH and CDR2 LQKENI. CDR3 sequence reads: CASSPGQGQADTQYF. DNA of the CDR3: TGTGCCAGCTCACCGGGACAGGGGCAGGCAGATACGCAGTATTTT.

The chain has TRBV28 and TRBJ1-5, with 7 positions matching TRBD1. This CDR3 comprises 14 residues. The germline CDR1 and CDR2 sequences are MDHEN and SYDVKM. V lost 6 bases to trimming and J lost 2 bases; unmatched junction nucleotides: 4. Here the CDR3 DNA reads TGTGCCAGCAGACTTACAGGGGGCAATCAGCCCCAGCATTTT. Translated: CASRLTGGNQPQHF. Together with reference TRBV28 and TRBJ1-5, the CDR3 gives the full variable domain: DVKVTQSSRYLVKRTGEKVFLECVQDMDHENMFWYRQDPGLGLRLIYFSYDVKMKEKGDIPEGYSVSREKKERFSLILESASTNQTSMYLCASRLTGGNQPQHFGDGTRLSIL.